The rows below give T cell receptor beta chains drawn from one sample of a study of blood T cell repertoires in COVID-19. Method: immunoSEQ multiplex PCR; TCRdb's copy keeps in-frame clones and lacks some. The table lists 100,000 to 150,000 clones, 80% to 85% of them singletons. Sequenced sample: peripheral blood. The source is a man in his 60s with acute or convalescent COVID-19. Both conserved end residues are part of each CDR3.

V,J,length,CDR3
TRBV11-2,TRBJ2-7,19,CASSLAPGLAGPSSYEQYF
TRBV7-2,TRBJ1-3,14,CASSYRDPGNTIYF
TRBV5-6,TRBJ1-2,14,CASSPRTGDYGYTF
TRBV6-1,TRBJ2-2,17,CASSAASRGANTGELFF
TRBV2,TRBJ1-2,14,CASSGRGQFYGYTF
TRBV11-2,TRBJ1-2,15,CASSRSGDSLHGYTF
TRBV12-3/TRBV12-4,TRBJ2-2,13,CASNRGGQRELFF
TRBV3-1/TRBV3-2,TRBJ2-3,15,CASSQGISGADTQYF
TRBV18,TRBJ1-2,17,CASSPGTGGSGYDGYTF
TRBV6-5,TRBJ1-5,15,CASRTQGSRNQPQHF
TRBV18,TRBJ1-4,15,CASSQTGAKGEKLFF
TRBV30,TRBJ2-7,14,CAWRAPGRSYEQYF
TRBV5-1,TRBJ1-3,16,CASSLVGGESGNTIYF
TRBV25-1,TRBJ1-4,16,CASSNNLVPGGQKLFF
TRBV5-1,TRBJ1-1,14,CASSSSRRNTEAFF
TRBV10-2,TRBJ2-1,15,CASRARLAGGNEQFF
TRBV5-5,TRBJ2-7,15,CASSLVGTSSYEQYF
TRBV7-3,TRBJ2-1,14,CASSSGQGNNEQFF
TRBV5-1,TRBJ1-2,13,CASTLDKIYGYTF
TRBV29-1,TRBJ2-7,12,CSVQRSLDEQYF
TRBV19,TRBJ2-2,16,CATHFGTSGYTGELFF
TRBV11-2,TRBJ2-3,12,CASSLAPEGEYF
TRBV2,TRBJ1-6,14,CASKWTAYNSPLHF
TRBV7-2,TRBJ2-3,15,CASRKDRGFTDTQYF
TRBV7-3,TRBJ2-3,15,CASSQAGGQTDTQYF
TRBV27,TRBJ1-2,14,CASRQGSDGYGYTF
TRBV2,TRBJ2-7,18,CASSEAGLAGRYSYEQYF
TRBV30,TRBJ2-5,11,CAWSGGETQYF
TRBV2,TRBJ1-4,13,CASRTGTNEKLFF
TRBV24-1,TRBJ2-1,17,CATSDAGARSSYNEQFF
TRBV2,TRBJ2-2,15,CASSVGGAVVGELFF
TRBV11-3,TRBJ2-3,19,CASSSKDTGTSGRADTQYF
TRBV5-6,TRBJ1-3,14,CASSLIAGGNTIYF
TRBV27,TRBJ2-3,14,CASSEAGVTDTQYF
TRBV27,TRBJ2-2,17,CASSLRGWGPNTGELFF
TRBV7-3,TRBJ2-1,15,CASSLGTAGGNEQFF